This T cell receptor beta chain is from a study of long-term antiretroviral therapy in people with HIV. Turning to the study itself: The 2015 immediate-ART recommendation was preceded by the earliest samples by about a decade. Broader study findings: Pre-ART-expanded clones dominated the repertoire at all time points. In HIV, the repertoires covered a tighter span of CDR3 lengths than in controls. Possibly under older ART regimens, blood was drawn between about 2004 and 2018.

Germline CDR1 and CDR2: SGHTA and FQGTGA. Trimming took 5 bases from V and 7 from J, leaving 17 bases between them. The CDR3 is 15 residues long. To note about this clone: Its target is unknown.

With survey level as its setting, the immunoSEQ assay was v3.0. The protocol was immunoSEQ multiplex PCR, while the TCRdb copy is restricted to in-frame clones and leaves out a portion. The sample shows 25,000 to 35,000 clones, around 72% of them seen only once. The chain carries TRBV7-3 and TRBJ2-2; possibly TRBD1 or TRBD2 for D (6 bases each). This sequence was found in a woman aged 50 to 65 with HIV. The specimen comprised unsorted PBMCs, sampled 3.1 years after starting antiretroviral therapy. Written as DNA, the CDR3 is TGTGCCAGCAGCCTACTAGGGGGGACTGGCGGGGAGCTGTTTTTT. Its protein is CASSLLGGTGGELFF. The full variable domain, with the rest looked up from reference TRBV7-3 and TRBJ2-2, is GAGVSQTPSNKVTEKGKYVELRCDPISGHTALYWYRQSLGQGPEFLIYFQGTGAADDSGLPNDRFFAVRPEGSVSTLKIQRTERGDSAVYLCASSLLGGTGGELFFGEGSRLTVL.